This TCR beta chain appears in the sequencing data of a study of blood T cell repertoires in COVID-19. Across the whole study: The study drew acute and convalescent COVID-19 samples from the United States, Italy and Spain. T cells, B-cell-depleted T cells, or PBMCs provided the cDNA or gDNA that served as material.

Germline assignment: CDR1 GTSNPN and CDR2 SVGIG (reference sequence). The CDR3 loop spans 14 amino acids. Trimming left V 5 bases short and J 2 bases short, with 13 bases between. Data came from immunoSEQ multiplex PCR; TCRdb stores just in-frame clones and leaves some out. This table holds approximately 100,000 clones, approximately 84% found once. The TCR originated in a woman aged 50 to 60 with acute or convalescent COVID-19. The gene calls are TRBV30 and TRBJ1-5, with a possible D match to TRBD1 (6 bases). Specimen: peripheral blood. This CDR3 is CAWSYWTGNQPQHF. CDR3 DNA: TGTGCCTGGTCTTATTGGACAGGCAATCAGCCCCAGCATTTT.